The present T cell receptor beta chain was sequenced within a study of T cell repertoires in cytomegalovirus infection. TCRdb passed the reads through MiXCR, listing each CDR3 protein once. Among about 920,000 distinct CDR3 sequences listed, 30% to 40% were seen once. This clonotype was counted many times. What it recognizes is unknown. The CDR3 consists of 19 residues. V lost 6 bases and J lost 5; bases outside the gene matches: 19. Germline-derived CDR1 and CDR2 are MNHNS and SASEGT. V is TRBV6-1 and J is TRBJ2-5; TRBD2 matches at 12 bases. Here the sequenced sample was cultured CD8+ T cells from PBMCs, taken from culture after CMV antigen stimulation. This TCR was sampled from a human donor in good health (CMV status not recorded). Some clones in this sample may be carry-over from other donors' samples. The DNA of the CDR3 is TGTGCCAGCAGCCATAGCCTAGCGGGGGGGCCGGGTGGAACGGAGACCCAGTACTTC. Amino acid sequence: CASSHSLAGGPGGTETQYF.